The 22 T cell receptor beta chains below come from one sample, sequenced in a study of CD8+ T cells in alopecia areata. cDNA serving as the sequencing template came from extracted, reverse transcribed RNA. Libraries were prepared by immunoSEQ multiplex PCR; TCRdb keeps only in-frame clonotypes and omits some of them. There are 130,000 to 150,000 clones in the sample; around 47% occur only once, and about 6.4% lies in the top ten. The specimen sequenced was CD4+ T cells sorted from blood. These receptors originate from a human donor with alopecia areata.

This clone was observed a few times. The gene calls are TRBV5-1 and TRBJ1-1; 7 bases are shared with TRBD1. CDR3 length: 13 residues. Trimming removed 4 bases from V and 4 bases from J; junction bases left unmatched: 4. Germline V gene data show CDR1 as SGHRS and CDR2 as YFSETQ. For the CDR3, the DNA is TGCGCCAGCAGCCAAGGGACAGCCACTGAAGCTTTCTTT. This codes for CASSQGTATEAFF.

This clone was picked up a small number of times. The chain employs TRBV6-5 and TRBJ2-2; D gene uncertain. The CDR3 has 13 amino acids. Germline CDR1 reads MNHEY; CDR2 reads SVGAGI. V was cut by 2 bases and J by 8 bases, with 9 bases left in between. The CDR3 DNA reads TGTGCCAGCAGTTACCCCCATTCGGGGGAGCTGTTTTTT. Translation gives CASSYPHSGELFF.

The chain's CDR3 is CASSQKETQYF. CDR3 nucleotides: TGTGCCAGCAGTCAGAAGGAGACCCAGTACTTC. This chain connects TRBV6-5 to TRBJ2-5; D remains unclear. The CDR3 totals 11 residues. Per germline, CDR1 MNHEY and CDR2 SVGAGI. Trimming left V 5 bases short and J 5 bases short, with 6 bases between.

CDR3 in amino acids: CSVEERGGETQYF. The CDR3 DNA follows: TGCAGCGTTGAAGAAAGGGGTGGAGAGACCCAGTACTTC. The chain links TRBV29-1 to TRBJ2-5, with a possible D match to TRBD1 (5 bases). The CDR3 extends over 13 amino acids. Germline V gene lookup returns CDR1 SQVTM and CDR2 ANQGSEA. V was clipped by 0 bases and J by 4 bases, with 9 bases between them.

This chain uses TRBV29-1 with TRBJ2-1, with D possibly being TRBD1 or TRBD2 (6 bases each). Germline CDR1 is SQVTM and CDR2 is ANQGSEA. The CDR3 is 15 residues long. Trimming took 4 bases from V and 2 from J, leaving 15 bases between them. The CDR3 region has the DNA TGCAGCGTTGGATTAGGGGGGTCGGCCTACAATGAGCAGTTCTTC. This sequence encodes CSVGLGGSAYNEQFF.

This clone was seen a few times. The V and J genes are TRBV13 and TRBJ2-7, with 11 positions matching TRBD2. V trimming: 3 bases; J trimming: 2 bases; junction bases outside the gene matches: 15. Per germline, CDR1 PRHDT and CDR2 FYEKMQ (reference sequence). This CDR3 is 19 amino acids long. Here the CDR3 DNA reads TGTGCCAGCAGCTTGGGTTTGACAGCTCTTAGCGGGAGGGCCTACGAGCAGTACTTC. Its protein is CASSLGLTALSGRAYEQYF.

The J gene is TRBJ2-7, the V gene TRBV4-1; D is unresolved. Germline-derived CDR1 and CDR2 are MGHRA and YSYEKL. V lost 1 base and J 7 bases, leaving 17 bases between the germline ends. The CDR3 sequence is 15 residues long. The CDR3 DNA follows: TGCGCCAGCAGCCAAGTGGCGCTTACTACGGATGAGCAGTACTTC. It is translated as CASSQVALTTDEQYF.

This chain connects TRBV11-3 to TRBJ2-1; 8 bases align to TRBD2. This CDR3 is 15 amino acids long. CDR1 is SGHNT and CDR2 is YENEEA in the germline V gene. V shed 0 bases, J shed 2 bases, and the junction held 0 bases outside the gene matches. CDR3 in amino acids: CASSLDSGTYNEQFF. CDR3 coding DNA: TGTGCCAGCAGCTTAGATAGCGGGACCTACAATGAGCAGTTCTTC. The full variable domain, its missing parts supplied by reference TRBV11-3 and TRBJ2-1, is EAGVVQSPRYKIIEKKQPVAFWCNPISGHNTLYWYLQNLGQGPELLIRYENEEAVDDSQLPKDRFSAERLKGVDSTLKIQPAELGDSAVYLCASSLDSGTYNEQFFGPGTRLTVL.

The table lists this clone with a few counts. The chain employs TRBV29-1 and TRBJ2-7; D unresolved. The V end lost 5 bases, the J end lost 6 bases, and 11 bases lay between the germline ends. Germline V gene lookup returns CDR1 SQVTM and CDR2 ANQGSEA. The CDR3 extends over 11 amino acids. In nucleotides, the CDR3 is TGCAGCGTTCTCAGAAGCTTCGAGCAGTACTTC. Translated, it gives CSVLRSFEQYF.

This rearrangement joins TRBV2 to TRBJ2-2; D possibly corresponds to TRBD2 (5 bases). Germline CDR1 SNHLY, CDR2 FYNNEI. Deletions cut 7 bases from V and 0 bases from J, with 9 bases between. This CDR3 has 14 residues. The DNA of the CDR3 is TGTGCCAGCAAGAGCGGCGCGAACACCGGGGAGCTGTTTTTT. Translation: CASKSGANTGELFF.

The V and J genes are TRBV7-9 and TRBJ2-1; a weak D match, TRBD2 (6 bases). The CDR3 has 15 residues. Germline loops: CDR1 SEHNR, CDR2 FQNEAQ (reference sequence). V was pared by 5 bases and J by 9 bases, with 20 bases between. The CDR3 is CASSPTRSLVGEQFF. In DNA, the CDR3 is TGTGCCAGCAGCCCGACTAGAAGTCTGGTCGGTGAGCAGTTCTTC. The variable domain in full, completed from reference TRBV7-9 and TRBJ2-1, reads DTGVSQNPRHKITKRGQNVTFRCDPISEHNRLYWYRQTLGQGPEFLTYFQNEAQLEKSRLLSDRFSAERPKGSFSTLEIQRTEQGDSAMYLCASSPTRSLVGEQFFGPGTRLTVL.

This clone was seen a few times. The chain uses TRBV6-5 and TRBJ2-5; TRBD2 agrees at 8 bases. Unmatched junction bases numbered 8, after V lost 0 bases and J lost 5 bases. The CDR3 contains 16 residues. Germline CDR1 is MNHEY and CDR2 is SVGAGI. The CDR3 DNA follows: TGTGCCAGCAGTTACTCGCAAAGCGGGAGACGGGAGACCCAGTACTTC. It encodes CASSYSQSGRRETQYF.

The rearrangement joins TRBV18 to TRBJ2-1, with 10 positions matching TRBD2. Germline assignment: CDR1 KGHSH and CDR2 LQKENI. The ends lost 2 bases at V and 0 bases at J; junction bases unmatched: 4. The CDR3 has 17 amino acids. The CDR3 DNA follows: TGTGCCAGCTCACCAATACCTAGCGGGAGCTCCTACAATGAGCAGTTCTTC. Its protein product is CASSPIPSGSSYNEQFF.

The rearrangement links TRBV28 to TRBJ2-7; weak D call: TRBD2 (5 bases). V was shortened by 2 bases and J by 9 bases, with 20 bases between the two germline ends. Germline-derived CDR1 and CDR2 are MDHEN and SYDVKM. The CDR3 consists of 15 residues. Written as DNA, the CDR3 is TGTGCCAGCAGTTTACGGACTGTTCGGCCCTATGGGCAGTACTTC. This encodes CASSLRTVRPYGQYF.

In its sample, this clone was seen a few times. This rearrangement joins TRBV7-2 to TRBJ2-4, with D uncertain. V dropped 4 bases and J dropped 13 bases, with 17 bases sitting between them. Germline loops: CDR1 SGHTA, CDR2 FQGNSA. The CDR3 extends over 13 amino acids. DNA for the CDR3: TGTGCCAGCAGCTCGTCAACCTTGACAAGACAGTACTTC. This gives the protein CASSSSTLTRQYF. Filled out from reference TRBV7-2 and TRBJ2-4, the complete variable domain reads GAGVSQSPSNKVTEKGKDVELRCDPISGHTALYWYRQSLGQGLEFLIYFQGNSAPDKSGLPSDRFSAERTGGSVSTLTIQRTQQEDSAVYLCASSSSTLTRQYFGAGTRLSVL.

The gene calls are TRBV5-1 and TRBJ1-2, with a possible D match to TRBD1 (5 bases). V was shortened by 2 bases and J by 10 bases, with 12 bases between the two germline ends. The germline CDR1 and CDR2 sequences are SGHRS and YFSETQ. The CDR3 has 12 amino acids. As DNA, the CDR3 is TGCGCCAGCAGCTTCGAAGAGGGGACCTACACCTTC. Translated, it gives CASSFEEGTYTF.

The chain couples TRBV29-1 to TRBJ2-1, with D possibly matching TRBD2 (6 bases). V lost 5 bases to trimming and J lost 6 bases, with 17 bases between them. CDR3 length: 14 residues. Germline CDR1 reads SQVTM; CDR2 reads ANQGSEA. The chain's CDR3 is CSVTEASEANEQFF. CDR3 bases: TGCAGCGTTACCGAGGCTAGCGAGGCCAATGAGCAGTTCTTC.

The V call is TRBV25-1, the J call TRBJ1-2; 10 bases are shared with TRBD1. The CDR3 spans 16 residues. Trimming took 1 base from V and 5 from J; bases not matched to a gene: 7. Germline-derived CDR1 and CDR2 are MGHDK and SYGVNS. DNA of the CDR3: TGTGCCAGCAGTGAATTAGGGACAGGGGACACTTATGGCTACACCTTC. This codes for CASSELGTGDTYGYTF.

This clone appeared a few times. The J gene is TRBJ2-3, the V gene TRBV19; D is ambiguous. This CDR3 comprises 12 residues. V lost 3 bases and J 4 bases, leaving 5 bases between the germline ends. The germline CDR1 and CDR2 sequences are LNHDA and SQIVND (reference sequence). The CDR3 sequence: CASSIEADTQYF. The CDR3 DNA follows: TGTGCCAGTAGTATCGAGGCAGATACGCAGTATTTT.

The sample holds one count of this clone. The V gene is TRBV28, the J gene TRBJ2-5; 10 bases align to TRBD2. Per the germline V gene, CDR1 is MDHEN and CDR2 is SYDVKM. CDR3 size: 15 residues. V lost 2 bases to trimming and J lost 7 bases; unmatched junction nucleotides: 7. Here the CDR3 reads CASSLAGGLARTQYF. CDR3 DNA: TGTGCCAGCAGTTTAGCAGGGGGACTAGCGAGGACCCAGTACTTC.

This clone was seen a handful of times. V is TRBV15 and J is TRBJ2-7; possibly TRBD1 for D (5 bases). V shed 5 bases and J shed 2 bases, with 10 bases lying between them. The CDR3 is 13 residues long. Germline V gene lookup returns CDR1 LNHNV and CDR2 YYDKDF (reference sequence). The CDR3 loop is CATSVDRTYEQYF. The CDR3 DNA is TGTGCCACCAGCGTAGACAGAACCTACGAGCAGTACTTC.

Here the CDR3 DNA reads TGTGCCAGCAGGGCGGCAGGGGGCGAGACCCAGTACTTC. Translation gives CASRAAGGETQYF. The chain couples TRBV6-5 to TRBJ2-5, with TRBD1 matching 8 bases. Per the germline V gene, CDR1 is MNHEY and CDR2 is SVGAGI. This CDR3 spans 13 amino acids. V gave up 6 bases and J gave up 5 bases; unmatched junction bases: 5.